This T cell receptor (beta chain) was retrieved from a study of technical replicates of blood from several donors. Libraries were prepared by immunoSEQ multiplex PCR; TCRdb keeps only in-frame clonotypes and omits some of them. The sample contains approximately 75,000 clones, roughly 92% of which appear only once. This CDR3 spans 16 amino acids. Trimming pared 7 bases from V and 0 bases from J, leaving 16 bases between. The germline gives CDR1 MNHNY, CDR2 SVGAGI (reference sequence). The clonotype was recovered from a human donor in good health. The sequenced sample consisted of T cells isolated from PBMCs. The rearrangement uses TRBV6-6 and TRBJ2-4; D unclear. CDR3 DNA: TGTGCCAGCACCCTTGATAGTGCGCTAGCCAAAAACATTCAGTACTTC. This translates into CASTLDSALAKNIQYF.